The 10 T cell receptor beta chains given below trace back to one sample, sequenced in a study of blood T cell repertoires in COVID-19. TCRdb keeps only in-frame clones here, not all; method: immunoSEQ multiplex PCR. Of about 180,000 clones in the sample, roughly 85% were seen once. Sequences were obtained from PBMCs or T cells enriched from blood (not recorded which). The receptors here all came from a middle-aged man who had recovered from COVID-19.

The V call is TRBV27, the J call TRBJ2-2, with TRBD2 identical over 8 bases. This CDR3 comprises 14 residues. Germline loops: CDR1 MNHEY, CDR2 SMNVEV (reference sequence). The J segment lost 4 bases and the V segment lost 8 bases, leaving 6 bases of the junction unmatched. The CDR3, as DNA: TGTGCCAGCGAGACTAGCGCGGGCACCGGGGAGCTGTTTTTT. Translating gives CASETSAGTGELFF.

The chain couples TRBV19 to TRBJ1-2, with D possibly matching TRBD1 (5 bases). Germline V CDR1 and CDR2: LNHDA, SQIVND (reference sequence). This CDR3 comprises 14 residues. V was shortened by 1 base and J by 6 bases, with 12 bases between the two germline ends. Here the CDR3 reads CASSIVDTWDGYTF. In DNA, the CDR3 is TGTGCCAGTAGTATAGTGGACACATGGGATGGCTACACCTTC. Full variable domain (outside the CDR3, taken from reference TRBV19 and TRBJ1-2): DGGITQSPKYLFRKEGQNVTLSCEQNLNHDAMYWYRQDPGQGLRLIYYSQIVNDFQKGDIAEGYSVSREKKESFPLTVTSAQKNPTAFYLCASSIVDTWDGYTFGSGTRLTVV.

This chain's CDR3 is CASSLGPAGGEQYF. CDR3 coding DNA: TGTGCCAGCAGCTTAGGCCCGGCAGGGGGAGAGCAGTACTTC. The genes are TRBV7-2 and TRBJ2-7; the match to TRBD1 covers 7 bases. V lost 1 base to trimming and J lost 7 bases; unmatched junction nucleotides: 7. The CDR3 length is 14 residues. CDR1 SGHTA and CDR2 FQGNSA come from the germline V gene. The complete variable domain, with remaining parts taken from reference TRBV7-2 and TRBJ2-7, reads GAGVSQSPSNKVTEKGKDVELRCDPISGHTALYWYRQSLGQGLEFLIYFQGNSAPDKSGLPSDRFSAERTGGSVSTLTIQRTQQEDSAVYLCASSLGPAGGEQYFGPGTRLTVT.

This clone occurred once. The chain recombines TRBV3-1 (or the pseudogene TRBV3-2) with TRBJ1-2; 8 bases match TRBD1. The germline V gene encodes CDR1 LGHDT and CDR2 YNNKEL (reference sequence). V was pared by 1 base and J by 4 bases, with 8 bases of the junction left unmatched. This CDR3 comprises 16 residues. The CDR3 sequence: CASSQAQGADVYGYTF. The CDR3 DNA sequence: TGTGCCAGCAGCCAAGCTCAGGGGGCCGATGTCTATGGCTACACCTTC.

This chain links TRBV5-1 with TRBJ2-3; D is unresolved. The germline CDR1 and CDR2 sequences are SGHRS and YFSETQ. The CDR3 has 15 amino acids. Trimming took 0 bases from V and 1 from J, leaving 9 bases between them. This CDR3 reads CASSLGGGGTDTQYF. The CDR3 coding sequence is TGCGCCAGCAGCTTGGGAGGCGGAGGCACAGATACGCAGTATTTT. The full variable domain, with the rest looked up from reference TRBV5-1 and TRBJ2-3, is KAGVTQTPRYLIKTRGQQVTLSCSPISGHRSVSWYQQTPGQGLQFLFEYFSETQRNKGNFPGRFSGRQFSNSRSEMNVSTLELGDSALYLCASSLGGGGTDTQYFGPGTRLTVL.

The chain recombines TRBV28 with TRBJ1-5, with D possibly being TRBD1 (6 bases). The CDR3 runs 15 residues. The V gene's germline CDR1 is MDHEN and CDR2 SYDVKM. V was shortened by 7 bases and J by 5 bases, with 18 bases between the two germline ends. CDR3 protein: CASTSDSLGDQPQHF. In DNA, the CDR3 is TGTGCCAGCACTTCGGACAGCCTAGGGGATCAGCCCCAGCATTTT.

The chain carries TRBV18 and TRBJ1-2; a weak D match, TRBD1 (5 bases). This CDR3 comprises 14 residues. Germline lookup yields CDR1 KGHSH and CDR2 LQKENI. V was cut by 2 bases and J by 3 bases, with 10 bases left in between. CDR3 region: CASSPFRGDYGYTF. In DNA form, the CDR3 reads TGTGCCAGCTCACCATTTAGGGGTGACTATGGCTACACCTTC.

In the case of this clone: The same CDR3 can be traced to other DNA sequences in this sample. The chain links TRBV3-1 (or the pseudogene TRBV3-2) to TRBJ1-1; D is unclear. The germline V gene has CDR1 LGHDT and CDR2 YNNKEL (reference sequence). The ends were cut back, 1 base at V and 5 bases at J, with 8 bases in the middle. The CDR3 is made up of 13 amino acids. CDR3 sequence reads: CASSQVGGTEAFF. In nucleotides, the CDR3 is TGTGCCAGCAGCCAAGTAGGCGGGACTGAAGCTTTCTTT.

This CDR3 is CASSKSNTGELFF. As DNA, the CDR3 is TGTGCCAGTAGTAAATCAAACACCGGGGAGCTGTTTTTT. The chain uses TRBV19 and TRBJ2-2; D gene unclear. Germline CDR1 reads LNHDA; CDR2 reads SQIVND (reference sequence). Trimming removed 4 bases from V and 2 bases from J, with 5 bases in between. The CDR3 runs 13 residues.

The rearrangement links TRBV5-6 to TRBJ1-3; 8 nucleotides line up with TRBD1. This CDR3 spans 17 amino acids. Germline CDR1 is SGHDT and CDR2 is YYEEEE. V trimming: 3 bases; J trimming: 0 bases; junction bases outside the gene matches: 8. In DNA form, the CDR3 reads TGTGCCAGCAGCTCCCCCGGGACAGGTACCTCTGGAAACACCATATATTTT. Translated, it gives CASSSPGTGTSGNTIYF.